The T cell receptor (beta chain) described here comes from a study of T cell repertoires in cytomegalovirus infection. The CDR3 covers 13 residues. V was trimmed by 7 bases and J by 6 bases, leaving 17 bases between them. Germline loops: CDR1 SGHNT, CDR2 YYREEE (reference sequence). This clonotype was counted between two and nine times. As yet, its antigen is unknown. One entry per CDR3 protein results from TCRdb running MiXCR on the reads. The sample records approximately 70,000 distinct CDR3 sequences, about 23% being singletons. This chain links TRBV5-4 with TRBJ2-7; no reliable D call. This receptor was taken from a human donor in good health (CMV status not recorded). Some clones in this sample may be carry-over from other donors' samples. Source material: PBMCs, sequenced either directly or after in vitro stimulation (not recorded which). For the CDR3, the DNA is TGTGCCAGCTCTACTTGGGTAGGGCCCGAGCAGTACTTC. The encoded protein is CASSTWVGPEQYF.